This T cell receptor beta chain originates from a study of PD-1 blockade in classical Hodgkin lymphoma. Clones were read by immunoSEQ multiplex PCR, and TCRdb kept only the in-frame ones, dropping some. This sample yields approximately 150,000 clones, of which around 73% are seen a single time; over 7.5% belongs to the top ten. There are 16 residues in the CDR3. CDR1 and CDR2 (germline): LNHDA, SQIVND (reference sequence). Unmatched junction bases numbered 15, after V lost 3 bases and J lost 10 bases. Each patient's relapse followed autologous stem cell transplantation, and brentuximab vedotin exposure varied.

The gene calls are TRBV19 and TRBJ2-1; 7 nucleotides agree with TRBD2. The source of this sequence is a human donor with classical Hodgkin lymphoma. Sequenced material: peripheral blood mononuclear cells (PBMCs), taken before the second cycle of nivolumab. CDR3 region: CASSIGRLEMGGEQFF. The CDR3 DNA sequence: TGTGCCAGTAGTATCGGCAGGCTCGAGATGGGGGGGGAGCAGTTCTTC.